This T cell receptor (beta chain) came from a study of OX40 agonist ivuxolimab in advanced cancers. A note on the overall study: Ivuxolimab, which targeted the costimulatory receptor OX40 (CD134), was an agonistic, fully human IgG2 monoclonal antibody. Of the approximately 54 dose-escalation patients, hepatocellular carcinoma was present in 19, melanoma in some 15, renal cell carcinoma in 9 and head and neck cancer in 9. Partial responses occurred in three dose-escalation patients: two with cutaneous melanoma and one with hepatocellular carcinoma. Intravenous ivuxolimab was administered to patients every 2 weeks at six dose levels: 0.01, 0.1, 0.3, 1.5, 3 and 10 mg/kg. In the dose-escalation cohort, more than 75% of patients were male, and the mean age was approximately 64 years, with a range of about 23 to 85. The monotherapy dose-escalation portion (N ≈ 50 patients) of the phase I ivuxolimab trial is reported in the paper. Patients were allowed to have had prior anti-PD-1, anti-PD-L1 or anti-CTLA-4 therapy, and approximately 40% of the dose-escalation patients had been treated with checkpoint inhibitors. The purpose of peripheral TCRbeta sequencing was to test whether ivuxolimab changed TCR sequence diversity and led to clonal T-cell expansion.

To sequence the TCRbeta CDR3 region, genomic DNA was isolated from the sorted cells. The immunoSEQ Assay was used to sequence the TCRbeta CDR3 regions. TCRdb provides this immuneACCESS table in a form limited to in-frame rearrangements. Some clones are lacking; in checked studies, under half of them reflect an unresolved V gene, and why the rest are absent is not known. Across this sample there are about 83,000 clones, with 75% to 95% seen only once. Approximately 0.41% of the sample lies in the top ten. On this clone: What antigen it recognizes has not been identified. No much larger clone is present one base from it, and per-base qualities are unavailable.

Patients with autoimmune disease history or receiving systemic immunosuppression were excluded from the trial. Peripheral blood for TCR sequencing was collected from all dose cohorts at baseline, on cycle 4 day 1, and on cycle 7 day 1. The samples were drawn from a first-in-human, open-label, multicenter phase I dose-escalation trial of ivuxolimab. The trial enrolled adults with locally advanced or metastatic head and neck squamous cell, hepatocellular, melanoma or renal cell carcinoma. Before TCR sequencing, CD4+ T cells and CD8+ T cells were sorted from peripheral blood as separate populations. Beyond this particular receptor, the publication reports: After ivuxolimab, CD8+ T cells had more expanded clones than CD4+ T cells on average. Low levels of normalized T-cell clonal expansion were also shown by some nonresponding patients. At doses from 0.1 to 3.0 mg/kg, clonal expansion was seen in both CD4+ and CD8+ blood T cells between baseline and week 6. Partial responders in the 0.1-3.0 mg/kg groups had among the lowest normalized peripheral clonal expansion, especially among CD8+ T cells. Which antigens the clonally expanded peripheral T cells were specific for was not determined.

Reading the germline V gene gives CDR1 SGHRS and CDR2 YFSETQ. Cut back by 0 bases and 8 bases, the V and J ends lie 11 bases apart. Taken from cysteine to phenylalanine, the CDR3 has 14 residues. The only DNA kept is the CDR3, 42 bases in frame from the first base. The chain is made from TRBV5-1 and TRBJ1-4; possibly the D gene is TRBD1, per 5 matching bases. The specimen was CD4+ or CD8+ T cells sorted from blood, collected in a trial of the OX40 agonist ivuxolimab. The source is an adult with an advanced solid tumor such as melanoma, head and neck, liver or kidney cancer. The DNA is as follows: TGCGCCAGCAGCTTGGGCCGGGACGGAGAAAAACTGTTTTTT. Translated, it gives CASSLGRDGEKLFF.